This T cell receptor (beta chain) was found in a study of identical twins. TCRdb reanalysed the 5' RACE reads using MiXCR and keeps one entry per CDR3 protein. The table includes about 690,000 distinct CDR3 sequences, less than 25% detected once. Germline V lookup: CDR1 DFQATT, CDR2 SNEGSKA (reference sequence). This CDR3 comprises 15 residues. V was clipped by 0 bases and J by 4 bases, with 16 bases between them. This clonotype was seen ten or more times. Another study also made use of these data, one on T cells expressing NK-cell markers.

This receptor was taken from a woman between 18 and 29 years old in good health. The rearrangement uses TRBV20-1 and TRBJ2-7; D gene ambiguous. Sequenced: PBMCs. The CDR3 DNA sequence: TGCAGTGCTAGAGATTGGGCAAACCCCGGGTACGAGCAGTACTTC. Protein sequence: CSARDWANPGYEQYF.